This TCR beta chain was documented in a study of shared clonotypes between healthy human individuals. The table lists this clone with a few counts. No antigen is known for it. The CDR3 totals 14 residues. The V segment lost 4 bases and the J segment 4 bases; nucleotides outside the gene matches: 3. Germline-derived CDR1 and CDR2 are SGHVS and FNYEAQ. Notes on the study in general: The authors expected sequencing depth to affect clonotype sharing among donors.

Sequencing was performed with immunoSEQ multiplex PCR; in TCRdb, only in-frame clones are kept and a portion is missing. The table lists under 600,000 clones, nearly 80% of them singletons. The rearrangement uses TRBV7-6 and TRBJ1-4; TRBD1 matches at 7 bases. Sequenced material: PBMCs. The receptor's source is a woman in her 40s in good health. Some clones in this sample may be carry-over from other donors' samples. CDR3: CASSSGQFNEKLFF. The CDR3 DNA reads TGTGCCAGCAGCTCGGGACAGTTTAATGAAAAACTGTTTTTT.